This T cell receptor (beta chain) came from a study of blood T cell repertoires in COVID-19. Looking at the study overall: The samples span acute and convalescent COVID-19 from the United States, Italy and Spain. The analysed material was cDNA or gDNA that came from T cells, B-cell-depleted T cells, or PBMCs.

This CDR3 region has 14 residues. CDR1 is MDHEN and CDR2 is SYDVKM in the germline V gene. Trimming took 4 bases from V and 3 from J, leaving 12 bases between them. Only in-frame clones appear in the TCRdb table, and some are missing; sequencing was by immunoSEQ multiplex PCR. Of around 140,000 clones in the sample, less than 90% were seen once. The source material was peripheral blood. The TCR sequence derives from a man aged 25-45 years with COVID-19, enrolled during active disease. The chain employs TRBV28 and TRBJ2-5; tentative D call: TRBD2 (6 bases). This CDR3 reads CASSSGGPKETQYF. In DNA form, the CDR3 reads TGTGCCAGCAGTTCCGGGGGTCCCAAAGAGACCCAGTACTTC.